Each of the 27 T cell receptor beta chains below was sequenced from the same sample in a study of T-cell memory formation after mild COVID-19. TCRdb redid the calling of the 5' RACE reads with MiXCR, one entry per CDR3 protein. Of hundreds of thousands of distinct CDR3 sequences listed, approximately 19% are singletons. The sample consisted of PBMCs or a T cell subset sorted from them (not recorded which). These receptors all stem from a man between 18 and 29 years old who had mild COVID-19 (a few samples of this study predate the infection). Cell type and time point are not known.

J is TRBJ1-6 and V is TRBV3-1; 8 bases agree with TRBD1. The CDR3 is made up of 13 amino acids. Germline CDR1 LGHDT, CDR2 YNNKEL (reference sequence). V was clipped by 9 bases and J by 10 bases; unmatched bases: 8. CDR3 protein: CASSDREGSPLHF. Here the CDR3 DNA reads TGTGCCAGTTCGGACAGGGAGGGCTCACCCCTCCACTTT.

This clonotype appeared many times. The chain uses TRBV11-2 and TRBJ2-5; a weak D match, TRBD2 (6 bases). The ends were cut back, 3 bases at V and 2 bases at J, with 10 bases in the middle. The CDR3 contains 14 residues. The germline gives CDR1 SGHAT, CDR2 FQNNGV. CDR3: CASSLELAQETQYF. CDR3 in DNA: TGTGCCAGCAGCTTGGAACTAGCACAAGAGACCCAGTACTTC.

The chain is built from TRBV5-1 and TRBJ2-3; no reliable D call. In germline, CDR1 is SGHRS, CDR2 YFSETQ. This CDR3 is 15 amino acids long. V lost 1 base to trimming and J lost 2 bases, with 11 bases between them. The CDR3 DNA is TGCGCCAGCAGCTTGCGAGTGATGGCCACAGATACGCAGTATTTT. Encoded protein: CASSLRVMATDTQYF.

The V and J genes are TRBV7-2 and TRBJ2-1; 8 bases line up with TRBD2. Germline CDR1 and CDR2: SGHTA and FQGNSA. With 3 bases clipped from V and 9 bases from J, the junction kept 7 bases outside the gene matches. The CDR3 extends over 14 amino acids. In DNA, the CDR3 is TGTGCCAGCAGCTTGACCGGGGGGGCCGGTGAGCAGTTCTTC. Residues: CASSLTGGAGEQFF.

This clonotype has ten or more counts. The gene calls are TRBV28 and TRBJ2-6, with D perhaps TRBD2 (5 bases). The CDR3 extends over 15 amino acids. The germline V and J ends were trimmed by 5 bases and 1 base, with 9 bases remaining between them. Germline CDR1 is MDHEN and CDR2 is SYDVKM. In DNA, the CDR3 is TGTGCCAGCAGTGGAGGTGTATCTGGGGCCAACGTCCTGACTTTC. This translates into CASSGGVSGANVLTF.

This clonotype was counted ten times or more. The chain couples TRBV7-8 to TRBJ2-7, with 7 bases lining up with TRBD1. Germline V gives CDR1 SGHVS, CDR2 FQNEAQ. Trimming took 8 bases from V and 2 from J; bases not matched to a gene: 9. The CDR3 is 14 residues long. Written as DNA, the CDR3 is TGTGCCAGCCAGGGGGACAGCGCAACCTACGAGCAGTACTTC. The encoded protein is CASQGDSATYEQYF.

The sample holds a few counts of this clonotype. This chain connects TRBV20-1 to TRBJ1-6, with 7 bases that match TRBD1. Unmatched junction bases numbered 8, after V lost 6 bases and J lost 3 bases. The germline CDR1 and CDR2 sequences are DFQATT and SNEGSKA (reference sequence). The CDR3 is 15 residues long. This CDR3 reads CSASRDSNYNSPLHF. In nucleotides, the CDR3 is TGCAGTGCCAGCCGGGACAGTAACTATAATTCACCCCTCCACTTT.

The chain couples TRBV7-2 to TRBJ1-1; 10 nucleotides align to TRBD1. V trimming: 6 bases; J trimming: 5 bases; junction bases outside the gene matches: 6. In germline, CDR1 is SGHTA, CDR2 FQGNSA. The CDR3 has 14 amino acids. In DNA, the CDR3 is TGTGCCAGCAGGCGGGACAGGGGAGGGACTGAAGCTTTCTTT. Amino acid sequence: CASRRDRGGTEAFF. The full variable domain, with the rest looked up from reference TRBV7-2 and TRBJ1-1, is GAGVSQSPSNKVTEKGKDVELRCDPISGHTALYWYRQSLGQGLEFLIYFQGNSAPDKSGLPSDRFSAERTGGSVSTLTIQRTQQEDSAVYLCASRRDRGGTEAFFGQGTRLTVV.

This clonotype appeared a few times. The CDR3 sequence is CASSSPDSRVGEQFF. In nucleotides, the CDR3 is TGTGCCAGCAGCTCCCCTGACTCCAGGGTTGGAGAGCAGTTCTTC. The chain couples TRBV7-9 to TRBJ2-1; a possible D gene is TRBD1 (5 bases). The germline V and J ends were trimmed by 4 bases and 10 bases, with 20 bases remaining between them. The germline V gene has CDR1 SEHNR and CDR2 FQNEAQ (reference sequence). The length of the CDR3 is 15 residues.

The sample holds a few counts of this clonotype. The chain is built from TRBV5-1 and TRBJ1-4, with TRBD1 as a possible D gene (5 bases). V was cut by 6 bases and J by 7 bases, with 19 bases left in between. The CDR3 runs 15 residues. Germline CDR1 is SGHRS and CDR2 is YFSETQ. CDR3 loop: CASTLNGARGEKLFF. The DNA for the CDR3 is TGCGCCAGCACCTTAAACGGGGCTCGGGGTGAAAAACTGTTTTTT. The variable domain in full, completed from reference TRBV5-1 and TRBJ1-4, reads KAGVTQTPRYLIKTRGQQVTLSCSPISGHRSVSWYQQTPGQGLQFLFEYFSETQRNKGNFPGRFSGRQFSNSRSEMNVSTLELGDSALYLCASTLNGARGEKLFFGSGTQLSVL.

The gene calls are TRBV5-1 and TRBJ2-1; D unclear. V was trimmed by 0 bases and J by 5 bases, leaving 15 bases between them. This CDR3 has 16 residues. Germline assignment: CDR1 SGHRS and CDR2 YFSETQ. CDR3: CASSLAVVPGDNEQFF. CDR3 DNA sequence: TGCGCCAGCAGCTTGGCAGTAGTACCAGGAGACAATGAGCAGTTCTTC.

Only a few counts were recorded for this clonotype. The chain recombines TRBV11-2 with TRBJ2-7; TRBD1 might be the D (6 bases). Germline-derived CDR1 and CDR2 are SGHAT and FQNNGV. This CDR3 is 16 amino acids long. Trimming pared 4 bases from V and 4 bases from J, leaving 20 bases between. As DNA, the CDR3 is TGTGCCAGCAGCTCGACGGGACATCCCGAGACGTACGAGCAGTACGTC. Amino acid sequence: CASSSTGHPETYEQYV.

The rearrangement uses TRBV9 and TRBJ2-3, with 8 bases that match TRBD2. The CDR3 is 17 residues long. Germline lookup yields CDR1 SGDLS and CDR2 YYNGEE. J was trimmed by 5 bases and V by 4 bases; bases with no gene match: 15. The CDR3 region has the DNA TGTGCCAGCAGCTCTGTACCCTTCAGCGGGGGAATAGATACGCAGTATTTT. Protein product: CASSSVPFSGGIDTQYF.

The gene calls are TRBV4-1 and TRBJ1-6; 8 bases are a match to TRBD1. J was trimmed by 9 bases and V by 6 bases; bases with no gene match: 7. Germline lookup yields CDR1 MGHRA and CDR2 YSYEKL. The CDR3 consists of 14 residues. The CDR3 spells CASRKMTGASPLHF. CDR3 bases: TGCGCCAGCAGAAAAATGACAGGGGCTTCACCCCTCCACTTT.

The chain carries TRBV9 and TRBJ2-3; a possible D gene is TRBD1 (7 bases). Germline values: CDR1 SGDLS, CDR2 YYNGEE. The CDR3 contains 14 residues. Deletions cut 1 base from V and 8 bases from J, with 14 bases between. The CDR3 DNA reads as TGTGCCAGCAGCGTAATCCAGGGGGGAGGTACGCAGTATTTT. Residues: CASSVIQGGGTQYF.

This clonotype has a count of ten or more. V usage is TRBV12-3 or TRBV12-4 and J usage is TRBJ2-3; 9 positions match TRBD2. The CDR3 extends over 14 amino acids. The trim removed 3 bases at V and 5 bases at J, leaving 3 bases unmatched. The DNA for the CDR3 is TGTGCCAGCAGTTTTAATAGCGGGGGAGATACGCAGTATTTT. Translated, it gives CASSFNSGGDTQYF.

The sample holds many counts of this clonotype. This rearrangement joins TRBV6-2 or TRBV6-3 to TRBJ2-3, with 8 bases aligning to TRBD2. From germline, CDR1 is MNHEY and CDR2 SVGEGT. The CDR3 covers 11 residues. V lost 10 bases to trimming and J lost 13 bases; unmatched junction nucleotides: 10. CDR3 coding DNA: TGTGCCACCCTCCGGGGGGGCCGGGAGTATTTT. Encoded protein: CATLRGGREYF.

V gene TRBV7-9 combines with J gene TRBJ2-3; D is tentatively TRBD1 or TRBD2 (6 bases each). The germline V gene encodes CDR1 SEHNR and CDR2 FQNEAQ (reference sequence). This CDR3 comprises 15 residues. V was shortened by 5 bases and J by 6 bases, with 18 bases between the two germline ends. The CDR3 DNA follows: TGTGCCAGCAGCCCTATTGGAGGGGGTCTGGATACGCAGTATTTT. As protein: CASSPIGGGLDTQYF.

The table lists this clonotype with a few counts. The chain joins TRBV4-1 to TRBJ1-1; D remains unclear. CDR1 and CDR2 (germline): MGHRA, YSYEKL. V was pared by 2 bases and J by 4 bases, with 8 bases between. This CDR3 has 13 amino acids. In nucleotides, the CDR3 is TGCGCCAGCAGCCAAAGAGAGGGCACTGAAGCTTTCTTT. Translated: CASSQREGTEAFF.

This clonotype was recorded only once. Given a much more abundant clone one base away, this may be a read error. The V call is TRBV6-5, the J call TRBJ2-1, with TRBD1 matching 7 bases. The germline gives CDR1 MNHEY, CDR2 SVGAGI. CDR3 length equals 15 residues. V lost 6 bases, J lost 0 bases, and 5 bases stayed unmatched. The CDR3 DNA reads TGTGCCAGCAGCCCGACAGGGAACTCCTACAATGAGCAGTTCTTC. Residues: CASSPTGNSYNEQFF.

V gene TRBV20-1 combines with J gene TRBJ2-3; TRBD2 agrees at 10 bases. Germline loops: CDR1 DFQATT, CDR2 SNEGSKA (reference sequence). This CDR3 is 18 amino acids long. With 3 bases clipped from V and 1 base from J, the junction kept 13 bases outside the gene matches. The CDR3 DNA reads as TGCAGTGCTAGGTCGGCTAGCGGGGGAAATTGGGGCACAGATACGCAGTATTTT. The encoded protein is CSARSASGGNWGTDTQYF.

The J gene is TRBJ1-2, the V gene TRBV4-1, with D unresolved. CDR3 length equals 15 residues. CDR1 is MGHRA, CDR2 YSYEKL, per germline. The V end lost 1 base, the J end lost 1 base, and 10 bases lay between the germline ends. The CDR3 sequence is CASSQGGSLNYGYTF. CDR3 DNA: TGCGCCAGCAGCCAAGGGGGTTCCCTTAACTATGGCTACACCTTC.

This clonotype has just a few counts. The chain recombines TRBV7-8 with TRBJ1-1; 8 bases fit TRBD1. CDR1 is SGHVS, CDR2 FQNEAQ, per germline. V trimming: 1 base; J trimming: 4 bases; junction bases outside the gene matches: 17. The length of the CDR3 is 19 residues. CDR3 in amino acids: CASSLVWDRRIRESTEAFF. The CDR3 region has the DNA TGTGCCAGCAGCTTAGTATGGGACAGGCGGATTAGGGAGAGCACTGAAGCTTTCTTT.

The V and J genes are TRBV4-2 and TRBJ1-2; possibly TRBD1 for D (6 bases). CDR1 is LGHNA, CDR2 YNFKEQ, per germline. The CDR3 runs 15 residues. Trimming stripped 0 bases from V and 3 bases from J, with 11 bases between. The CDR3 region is CASSQERGLDYGYTF. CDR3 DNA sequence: TGTGCCAGCAGCCAAGAACGGGGGCTCGACTATGGCTACACCTTC.

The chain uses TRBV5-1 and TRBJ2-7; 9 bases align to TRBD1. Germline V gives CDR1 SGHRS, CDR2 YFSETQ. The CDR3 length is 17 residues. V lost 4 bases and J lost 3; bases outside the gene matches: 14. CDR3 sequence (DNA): TGCGCCAGCAGCCCTCAATCCGGGACAGGGAGTAACTACGAGCAGTACGTC. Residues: CASSPQSGTGSNYEQYV.

The CDR3: CASSLRRLNSPLHF. The CDR3 DNA reads TGTGCCAGCAGCCTCAGGCGGTTAAATTCACCCCTCCACTTT. The genes are TRBV5-6 and TRBJ1-6; D is undetermined. V dropped 4 bases and J dropped 7 bases, with 12 bases sitting between them. Germline V gives CDR1 SGHDT, CDR2 YYEEEE. This CDR3 has 14 residues.

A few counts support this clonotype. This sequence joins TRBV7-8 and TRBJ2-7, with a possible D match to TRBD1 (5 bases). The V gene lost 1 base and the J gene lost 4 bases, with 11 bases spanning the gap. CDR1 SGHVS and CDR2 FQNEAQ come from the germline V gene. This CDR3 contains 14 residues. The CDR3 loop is CASSLGQGLYEQYV. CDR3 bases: TGTGCCAGCAGCTTAGGTCAGGGATTATACGAGCAGTACGTC.